This T cell receptor (beta chain) is drawn from a study of spatial heterogeneity in lung cancer. Overall study: A unique TCR and UMI combination showed up more than ten times in raw reads, on average.

The table lists this clonotype with many counts. Its antigen is not known. V gave up 4 bases and J gave up 2 bases, with 16 bases separating them. The CDR3 is 16 residues long. The V gene's germline CDR1 is MGHRA and CDR2 YSYEKL. Individual TCR cDNA molecules each bore their own unique molecular identifier. TCRdb fed the 5' RACE reads into MiXCR, producing one record per CDR3 protein. This sample has roughly 40,000 distinct CDR3 sequences, with about 6.7% found just once. Study conclusions and caveats: The study found ubiquitous expanded tumor TCRs in blood more at resection than follow-up.

Time point noted: sample taken at primary tumor resection. Whole RNA obtained from tumor, nontumor lung or frozen PBMC underwent sequencing without sorting. There were some 70 donors, all of them untreated patients with early-stage non-small cell lung cancer. Sequenced here: PBMCs, sampled at surgery. This sequence originates from a female donor with early-stage non-small cell lung cancer. The chain carries TRBV4-1 and TRBJ2-3; possible D gene TRBD1, 6 bases. The CDR3 spells CASSPRSGQNTDTQYF. The CDR3 DNA is TGCGCCAGCAGCCCTCGATCCGGACAGAACACAGATACGCAGTATTTT.